The next 10 T cell receptor beta chains were all read from a single sample in a study of OX40 agonist ivuxolimab in advanced cancers. TCRdb's table, derived via immunoSEQ multiplex PCR, lists solely in-frame clones and lacks some. The sample yields roughly 62,000 clones, approximately 81% seen once. Sequencing used CD4+ or CD8+ T cells sorted from blood, obtained in a trial of the OX40 agonist ivuxolimab. Source of these receptors: an adult with an advanced solid tumor such as melanoma, head and neck, liver or kidney cancer.

This chain connects TRBV4-1 to TRBJ2-7; D is ambiguous. The germline V and J ends were trimmed by 0 bases and 6 bases, with 9 bases remaining between them. Looked up from germline, CDR1 is MGHRA and CDR2 is YSYEKL. The CDR3 has 13 residues. DNA of the CDR3: TGCGCCAGCAGCCAAGAATCTAACCTCGAGCAGTACTTC. Encoded protein: CASSQESNLEQYF.

V gene TRBV30 combines with J gene TRBJ2-3; 8 bases agree with TRBD2. The V gene end was trimmed by 2 bases and the J gene end by 1 base; junction bases not matched to a gene: 5. Per the germline V gene, CDR1 is GTSNPN and CDR2 is SVGIG (reference sequence). The CDR3 sequence is 15 residues long. This CDR3 is CAWSLGSGGTDTQYF. Written as DNA, the CDR3 is TGTGCCTGGAGTCTTGGTAGCGGGGGCACAGATACGCAGTATTTT.

This sequence joins TRBV7-3 and TRBJ2-3; 9 bases line up with TRBD2. The CDR3 is 15 amino acids. J lost 7 bases, V lost 5 bases, and 10 bases had no gene match. Germline loops: CDR1 SGHTA, CDR2 FQGTGA. This CDR3 reads CASSTIAGEANTQYF. The CDR3 DNA follows: TGTGCCAGCAGCACTATAGCGGGAGAGGCCAATACGCAGTATTTT.

V and J are TRBV7-8 and TRBJ1-1; D remains unclear. The CDR3 runs 12 residues. Between the trimmed V and J ends, which lost 2 bases and 3 bases, there was a span of 4 bases. Germline CDR1 SGHVS, CDR2 FQNEAQ. In DNA, the CDR3 is TGTGCCAGCAGCTTATATCACACTGAAGCTTTCTTT. Amino acids: CASSLYHTEAFF.

The rearrangement links TRBV2 to TRBJ1-2, with D unresolved. Deletions cut 7 bases from V and 0 bases from J, with 15 bases between. This CDR3 is built from 15 residues. Looked up from germline, CDR1 is SNHLY and CDR2 is FYNNEI. The CDR3: CASILERRPNYGYTF. CDR3 DNA sequence: TGTGCCAGCATCTTAGAACGGCGACCTAACTATGGCTACACCTTC.

The CDR3 region is CASSLVFLAGGAVATQYF. DNA of the CDR3: TGTGCCAGCAGCTTAGTTTTCCTAGCGGGAGGGGCAGTTGCTACGCAGTATTTT. The chain links TRBV7-2 to TRBJ2-3; TRBD2 matches 12 bases. CDR1 SGHTA and CDR2 FQGNSA come from the germline V gene. Trimming at V came to 1 base and at J to 8 bases, leaving 13 bases not matched to a gene. This CDR3 spans 18 amino acids.

This chain links TRBV6-1 with TRBJ2-1; D is possibly TRBD2 (5 bases). From germline, CDR1 is MNHNS and CDR2 SASEGT. V was cut by 7 bases and J by 1 base, with 14 bases left in between. The CDR3 sequence is 15 residues long. CDR3 in DNA: TGTGCCAGCAAGCAAGCGGCTAGTTCCTACAATGAGCAGTTCTTC. Its protein is CASKQAASSYNEQFF.

The CDR3 nucleotides are TGCGCCAGCAGTACGGGACCGGTAGTAGCGGGATCCCACGAGCAGTACTTC. The encoded protein is CASSTGPVVAGSHEQYF. The V call is TRBV5-1, the J call TRBJ2-7; TRBD2 aligns across 8 bases. The germline gives CDR1 SGHRS, CDR2 YFSETQ. With V trimmed by 5 bases and J by 5 bases, 18 bases remained unmatched. This CDR3 has 17 residues.

With regard to this clone: At one boundary the junction diverges from the germline segment, which might be a read error. The J gene is TRBJ2-4, the V gene TRBV7-2, with 8 bases aligning to TRBD1. Germline V gives CDR1 SGHTA, CDR2 FQGNSA. CDR3 length: 13 residues. The CDR3 is CASSLAPQGGMNF. CDR3 sequence (DNA): TGTGCCAGCAGCTTAGCGCCACAGGGGGGAATGAACTTC.

This sequence joins TRBV4-3 and TRBJ1-4; maybe TRBD1 (5 bases). V lost 3 bases and J lost 4, with 9 bases in between. CDR1 and CDR2 from the germline V gene are LGHNA and YSLEER. This CDR3 is built from 14 residues. CDR3 amino acids: CASSQGDFNEKLFF. The CDR3 coding sequence is TGCGCCAGCAGCCAGGGGGATTTTAATGAAAAACTGTTTTTT.